This is a list of T cell receptor beta chains from one sample in a study of T-cell memory formation after mild COVID-19. TCRdb re-derived calls from the 5' RACE reads in MiXCR, one entry per CDR3 protein. The table records about 360,000 distinct CDR3 sequences, about 15% of them present only once. Sequencing used PBMCs or a T cell subset sorted from them (not recorded which). These receptors all come from a man aged 18 to 29 who had mild COVID-19 (a few samples of this study predate the infection). Cell type and time point are not known. The CDR3 runs from the conserved cysteine through the conserved F or W.

v_gene: TRBV29-1; CDR3aa: CSGYTGTGGAGQPQHF
v_gene: TRBV6-6; CDR3aa: CASSYPRGPASTDTQYF
v_gene: TRBV5-1; CDR3aa: CATTRVDNTGELFF
v_gene: TRBV7-9; CDR3aa: CASSWTGPQETQYF
v_gene: TRBV20-1; CDR3aa: CSARESGLGNQPQHF
v_gene: TRBV9; CDR3aa: CASSDYGGKSPLHF
v_gene: TRBV5-5; CDR3aa: CASSGGQGEDTQYF
v_gene: TRBV6-2/TRBV6-3; CDR3aa: CATRLAGDETQYF
v_gene: TRBV4-3; CDR3aa: CASSQEWSGFYSGANVLTF
v_gene: TRBV5-4; CDR3aa: CASSSDRSSYNSPLHF
v_gene: TRBV6-2/TRBV6-3; CDR3aa: CASSYSGRFYGYTF
v_gene: TRBV23-1; CDR3aa: CASSHPRGRQPQETQYF
v_gene: TRBV24-1; CDR3aa: CATSDRNQPQHF
v_gene: TRBV20-1; CDR3aa: CSARVGGGAKETQYF
v_gene: TRBV10-3; CDR3aa: CAISTPGQGNTEAFF
v_gene: TRBV2; CDR3aa: CASNRLAGGPDTQYF
v_gene: TRBV7-2; CDR3aa: CASSPFGQGSSPLHF
v_gene: TRBV6-4; CDR3aa: CASSEGGLAHEQFF
v_gene: TRBV29-1; CDR3aa: CSVGNWGSYGYTF
v_gene: TRBV6-5; CDR3aa: CASSQGTAMNTEAFF
v_gene: TRBV29-1; CDR3aa: CSVVGEETQYF
v_gene: TRBV30; CDR3aa: CAGLRGATDTQYF
v_gene: TRBV18; CDR3aa: CASSPPAGANVLTF
v_gene: TRBV6-6; CDR3aa: CASSLTLAGGSRIQAKNIQYF
v_gene: TRBV5-1; CDR3aa: CASSLDHRLAGEETQYF
v_gene: TRBV20-1; CDR3aa: CSAKGPSYNSPLHF
v_gene: TRBV28; CDR3aa: CASSQSRTGGYTF
v_gene: TRBV7-9; CDR3aa: CASSLDSLNQPQHF
v_gene: TRBV29-1; CDR3aa: CSVGLAGRSYEQYF
v_gene: TRBV5-6; CDR3aa: CASSLWGAGPNEQFF
v_gene: TRBV7-2; CDR3aa: CASSLAAGRGETQYF
v_gene: TRBV9; CDR3aa: CASSVGLDYNEHFF
v_gene: TRBV4-1; CDR3aa: CASSQDLRAYGYTF
v_gene: TRBV12-3/TRBV12-4; CDR3aa: CASSPGQGGEQYF
v_gene: TRBV6-2/TRBV6-3; CDR3aa: CASRPRTNTPNTEAFF
v_gene: TRBV5-1; CDR3aa: CARGGDTQYF
v_gene: TRBV7-9; CDR3aa: CASSRGTSGGKADTQYF
v_gene: TRBV10-3; CDR3aa: CAISAPGTGHSGYTF
v_gene: TRBV6-2/TRBV6-3; CDR3aa: CASSYTRDNEQYF
v_gene: TRBV7-9; CDR3aa: CASSSRGKDSAFF
v_gene: TRBV24-1; CDR3aa: CATSDHGTGTDTQYF
v_gene: TRBV15; CDR3aa: CATSRDQGSLYGYTF
v_gene: TRBV2; CDR3aa: CASSEARVGGYTEAFF
v_gene: TRBV7-9; CDR3aa: CASSDLQGVNYGYTF